One sample yielded the 32 T cell receptor beta chains listed below, sequenced in a study of human T cells and chemical hapten exposure. Each CDR3 protein gets one entry after TCRdb re-called the RACE reads with MiXCR. Seen here are about 80,000 distinct CDR3 sequences, about 8% observed once, and the top ten hold about 1.6%. The time point was: patch test 1, 2 weeks after DPC sensitization. Treatment given: therapeutic diphenylcyclopropenone sensitization with weekly scalp DPC. Sequences were derived from whole blood, sampled in connection with sensitization to the hapten diphenylcyclopropenone (DPC). The receptors stem from a woman between 25 and 40 years old with alopecia areata. Some clones in this sample may be carry-over from other donors' samples.

V usage is TRBV6-6 and J usage is TRBJ1-1; 10 bases line up with TRBD1. Germline V lookup: CDR1 MNHNY, CDR2 SVGAGI (reference sequence). Trimming cost V 5 bases and J 3 bases; bases outside gene matches: 9. This CDR3 spans 16 amino acids. CDR3 bases: TGTGCCAGCAGTCGACCCTGGGACAGGGGTTACACTGAAGCTTTCTTT. Translated, it gives CASSRPWDRGYTEAFF.

A few counts support this clonotype. The chain uses TRBV20-1 and TRBJ2-1, with D tentatively TRBD2 (6 bases). The germline V gene has CDR1 DFQATT and CDR2 SNEGSKA (reference sequence). This CDR3 is 13 amino acids long. The V gene lost 5 bases and the J gene lost 1 base, with 9 bases spanning the gap. The CDR3: CSAEGRSYNEQFF. CDR3 DNA sequence: TGCAGTGCTGAGGGGAGGTCCTACAATGAGCAGTTCTTC.

Many counts were recorded for this clonotype. V is TRBV7-9 and J is TRBJ2-2; 8 positions match TRBD1. The CDR3 loop spans 16 amino acids. Trimming took 4 bases from V and 2 from J; bases not matched to a gene: 6. The germline V gene encodes CDR1 SEHNR and CDR2 FQNEAQ (reference sequence). The CDR3 region has the DNA TGTGCCAGCAGCTCCAGGACAGGGAAAAACACCGGGGAGCTGTTTTTT. Its translation is CASSSRTGKNTGELFF.

The CDR3 region is CAIRDSGGNYEQYF. CDR3 coding DNA: TGTGCCATCAGAGATAGCGGGGGGAACTACGAGCAGTACTTC. V gene TRBV10-3 combines with J gene TRBJ2-7; TRBD2 agrees at 10 bases. Trimming removed 6 bases from V and 3 bases from J; junction bases left unmatched: 5. The CDR3 consists of 14 residues. Germline V gives CDR1 ENHRY, CDR2 SYGVKD.

This clonotype has at least ten counts. The J gene is TRBJ1-6, the V gene TRBV11-2; 11 positions match TRBD1. With 5 bases clipped from V and 5 bases from J, the junction kept 8 bases outside the gene matches. The CDR3 consists of 17 residues. CDR1 and CDR2 (germline): SGHAT, FQNNGV. Written as DNA, the CDR3 is TGTGCCAGCAGCCCCAGCGGGACAGGGGGGAATAATTCACCCCTCCACTTT. Translated, it gives CASSPSGTGGNNSPLHF. The full variable domain, in which reference TRBV11-2 and TRBJ1-6 provide the parts outside the CDR3, is EAGVAQSPRYKIIEKRQSVAFWCNPISGHATLYWYQQILGQGPKLLIQFQNNGVVDDSQLPKDRFSAERLKGVDSTLKIQPAKLEDSAVYLCASSPSGTGGNNSPLHFGNGTRLTVT.

The J gene is TRBJ1-3, the V gene TRBV12-3 or TRBV12-4; 9 positions agree with TRBD1. With V trimmed by 5 bases and J by 0 bases, 8 bases remained unmatched. The CDR3 contains 17 residues. The CDR3 DNA follows: TGTGCCAGCAGTCAAACGGGACAGGGACACTCTGGAAACACCATATATTTT. As protein: CASSQTGQGHSGNTIYF.

This clonotype was seen at least ten times. CDR3 residues: CASSLLEGAQYF. The CDR3 DNA sequence: TGCGCCAGCAGCTTGTTAGAAGGGGCCCAGTACTTC. The chain couples TRBV5-1 to TRBJ2-5; D perhaps matches TRBD1 (5 bases). V was pared by 1 base and J by 9 bases, with 10 bases between. There are 12 residues in the CDR3. Germline CDR1 SGHRS, CDR2 YFSETQ.

There are a few counts of this clonotype. CDR3: CASSNSGRGANSPLHF. In DNA form, the CDR3 reads TGTGCCAGCAGCAATTCGGGGCGAGGGGCTAATTCACCCCTCCACTTT. The chain has TRBV21-1 and TRBJ1-6; the table's TRBD1 call for D was not verified on the DNA. TRBV21-1 is listed as a pseudogene. This CDR3 region has 16 residues.

This chain connects TRBV7-2 to TRBJ1-1; D is possibly TRBD1 (6 bases). Trimming left V 5 bases short and J 2 bases short, with 15 bases between. The length of the CDR3 is 15 residues. CDR1 is SGHTA and CDR2 is FQGNSA in the germline V gene. This chain's CDR3 is CASSPPDRDNTEAFF. The CDR3 DNA sequence: TGTGCCAGCAGCCCCCCGGACAGAGACAACACTGAAGCTTTCTTT.

This clonotype was recorded many times. The chain couples TRBV3-1 to TRBJ2-1, with TRBD1 identical over 7 bases. After removal of 1 base from V and 3 bases from J, the junction contained 3 bases not matched to a gene. The germline V gene encodes CDR1 LGHDT and CDR2 YNNKEL (reference sequence). CDR3 length: 15 residues. The CDR3 nucleotides read TGTGCCAGCAGCCAAGTTGCAGGGGGCTACAATGAGCAGTTCTTC. It yields the protein CASSQVAGGYNEQFF.

This clonotype was seen more than once but under ten times. The V and J genes are TRBV30 and TRBJ1-2; 8 nucleotides match TRBD1. J lost 4 bases, V lost 2 bases, and 9 bases had no gene match. Germline V gene data show CDR1 as GTSNPN and CDR2 as SVGIG (reference sequence). This CDR3 has 15 amino acids. CDR3 nucleotide sequence: TGTGCCTGGAGTACCCCAGGGGGCGCTACCTATGGCTACACCTTC. Residues: CAWSTPGGATYGYTF.

This rearrangement joins TRBV7-6 to TRBJ1-3; tentative D call: TRBD1 (5 bases). CDR3 length: 13 amino acids. From germline, CDR1 is SGHVS and CDR2 FNYEAQ. Trimming cost V 7 bases and J 7 bases, with 14 bases left between them. Here the CDR3 DNA reads TGTGCCAGCACCCTTGGGGCGGCGAACACCATATATTTT. Translating it yields CASTLGAANTIYF.

The chain employs TRBV5-1 and TRBJ1-2; maybe TRBD1 (5 bases). V was cut by 4 bases and J by 0 bases, with 16 bases left in between. This CDR3 has 16 residues. The V gene's germline CDR1 is SGHRS and CDR2 YFSETQ. The CDR3 DNA is TGCGCCAGCAGCCCCACCCGGGACTCCGCTAACTATGGCTACACCTTC. This translates into CASSPTRDSANYGYTF.

This clonotype was seen repeatedly, ten times or more. V and J are TRBV7-9 and TRBJ2-5; 7 nucleotides align to TRBD2. The germline V gene encodes CDR1 SEHNR and CDR2 FQNEAQ (reference sequence). There are 15 residues in the CDR3. V shed 4 bases and J 2 bases; nucleotides not matched to a gene: 7. The chain's CDR3 is CASSYWRGTQETQYF. In DNA, the CDR3 is TGTGCCAGCAGCTACTGGCGGGGGACTCAAGAGACCCAGTACTTC.

This clonotype appeared many times. The rearrangement joins TRBV28 to TRBJ1-5, with unresolved D. V was pared by 3 bases and J by 7 bases, with 10 bases between. From germline, CDR1 is MDHEN and CDR2 SYDVKM. CDR3 length: 13 amino acids. For the CDR3, the DNA is TGTGCCAGCAGTTTGTATTGGGAGCAGCCCCAGCATTTT. Its protein product is CASSLYWEQPQHF.

This clonotype appeared many times. The chain employs TRBV6-5 and TRBJ2-7, with 10 bases lining up with TRBD1. In germline, CDR1 is MNHEY, CDR2 SVGAGI. There are 16 residues in the CDR3. The J segment lost 1 base and the V segment lost 6 bases, leaving 9 bases of the junction unmatched. DNA for the CDR3: TGTGCCAGCAGGGGACCGGGACAGGGGTTTTCCTACGAGCAGTACTTC. This gives the protein CASRGPGQGFSYEQYF.

This clonotype was counted only a few times. The rearrangement joins TRBV27 to TRBJ2-1; a weak D match, TRBD1 (5 bases). CDR3 length equals 14 residues. Between the trimmed V and J ends, which lost 7 bases and 9 bases, there was a span of 19 bases. CDR1 MNHEY and CDR2 SMNVEV come from the germline V gene (reference sequence). The CDR3 loop reads CASTQWVTGGEQFF. In DNA form, the CDR3 reads TGTGCCAGCACCCAATGGGTAACAGGTGGTGAGCAGTTCTTC.

This clonotype occurred a few times. V is TRBV30 and J is TRBJ1-2; D is undetermined. CDR1 is GTSNPN, CDR2 SVGIG, per germline (reference sequence). The CDR3 sequence is 14 residues long. This CDR3 reads CGYLRVSPSYGYTF. The CDR3 DNA follows: TGTGGCTACTTAAGGGTCTCTCCCAGCTATGGCTACACCTTC.

In its sample, this clonotype was seen many times. The chain carries TRBV7-8 and TRBJ2-2; TRBD1 matches at 11 bases. The CDR3 runs 15 residues. The junction had 5 bases not matched to a gene; V was cut back by 5 bases and J by 6 bases. In germline, CDR1 is SGHVS, CDR2 FQNEAQ. DNA for the CDR3: TGTGCCAGCAGCCCGGGACAGGGGGTGTCCGGGGAGCTGTTTTTT. This translates into CASSPGQGVSGELFF.

This clonotype was detected many times. This sequence joins TRBV20-1 and TRBJ1-6, with 8 bases lining up with TRBD1. Germline V lookup: CDR1 DFQATT, CDR2 SNEGSKA (reference sequence). With 3 bases clipped from V and 9 bases from J, the junction kept 4 bases outside the gene matches. The CDR3 sequence is 13 residues long. The CDR3 DNA follows: TGCAGTGCTAGGACAGGGGAGGGTTCACCCCTCCACTTT. Translating gives CSARTGEGSPLHF.

A remark on this clonotype: Being one base from a much bigger clone, this may be a read error. This chain connects TRBV30 to TRBJ2-7, with D perhaps matching TRBD2 (6 bases). This CDR3 region has 14 residues. Trimming took 2 bases from V and 5 from J, leaving 16 bases between them. The germline V gene has CDR1 GTSNPN and CDR2 SVGIG (reference sequence). Here the CDR3 reads CAWSYDGGADEQYF. DNA of the CDR3: TGTGCCTGGAGTTATGACGGGGGAGCCGACGAGCAGTACTTC.

The chain joins TRBV6-5 to TRBJ1-6; perhaps TRBD1 as D (5 bases). Trimming stripped 5 bases from V and 6 bases from J, with 11 bases between. This CDR3 is built from 14 residues. Looked up from germline, CDR1 is MNHEY and CDR2 is SVGAGI. The DNA of the CDR3 is TGTGCCAGCAGTGGGGGTCGCGGTAATTCACCCCTCCACTTT. It encodes CASSGGRGNSPLHF.

This clonotype turned up a few times. The junction departs from the called germline gene at one end, perhaps through a read error. This sequence joins TRBV19 and TRBJ1-6; no reliable D call. From germline, CDR1 is LNHDA and CDR2 SQIVND (reference sequence). This CDR3 spans 13 amino acids. CDR3 sequence: CASSIDRDSPLHF. The CDR3 coding sequence is TGTGCCAGTAGTATAGATCGGGATTCCCCCCTCCACTTT.

This clonotype was recorded at least ten times. J is TRBJ1-5 and V is TRBV7-9; unclear D gene. The CDR3 loop spans 14 amino acids. V was trimmed by 3 bases and J by 3 bases, leaving 9 bases between them. Per germline, CDR1 SEHNR and CDR2 FQNEAQ (reference sequence). CDR3 residues: CASSFAGNNQPQHF. CDR3 sequence (DNA): TGTGCCAGCAGCTTTGCTGGGAACAATCAGCCCCAGCATTTT.

This clonotype was counted a few times. The chain has TRBV11-3 and TRBJ2-7; D is unresolved. The CDR3 contains 13 residues. Germline CDR1 is SGHNT and CDR2 is YENEEA. The V and J ends lost 0 bases and 5 bases respectively, with 8 bases between them. CDR3 in amino acids: CASSLDRSDEQYF. CDR3 nucleotide sequence: TGTGCCAGCAGCTTAGATAGGTCCGACGAGCAGTACTTC. The variable domain in full, with the rest retrieved from reference TRBV11-3 and TRBJ2-7, is EAGVVQSPRYKIIEKKQPVAFWCNPISGHNTLYWYLQNLGQGPELLIRYENEEAVDDSQLPKDRFSAERLKGVDSTLKIQPAELGDSAVYLCASSLDRSDEQYFGPGTRLTVT.

This clonotype was counted ten times or more. The rearrangement links TRBV6-5 to TRBJ2-3; 7 bases are a match to TRBD1. CDR3 size: 15 residues. V shed 6 bases and J 5 bases; nucleotides not matched to a gene: 11. Germline V gives CDR1 MNHEY, CDR2 SVGAGI. The CDR3 bases are TGTGCCAGCAGACGGACACAGGGGACGGGAGATACGCAGTATTTT. This codes for CASRRTQGTGDTQYF.

This clonotype was picked up many times. The CDR3 coding sequence is TGTGCCTGGAGTTTAGAAAGTTATGGCTACACCTTC. This translates into CAWSLESYGYTF. This sequence joins TRBV30 and TRBJ1-2; no firm D call. This CDR3 region has 12 residues. Germline CDR1 and CDR2: GTSNPN and SVGIG (reference sequence). The V gene lost 2 bases and the J gene lost 5 bases, with 9 bases spanning the gap.

Ten or more counts support this clonotype. This chain connects TRBV12-3 or TRBV12-4 to TRBJ2-5; 11 bases are a match to TRBD1. CDR3 length equals 15 residues. Germline trimming cut 8 bases from V and 6 bases from J; bases unmatched to any gene: 11. CDR3 sequence reads: CASGLRTGGSQTQYF. The CDR3 region has the DNA TGTGCCAGCGGCCTGAGGACAGGGGGCTCTCAGACCCAGTACTTC.

Many counts were recorded for this clonotype. This chain connects TRBV29-1 to TRBJ1-1; D is unclear. The CDR3 consists of 13 residues. V lost 7 bases and J 0 bases, leaving 12 bases between the germline ends. Germline V gives CDR1 SQVTM, CDR2 ANQGSEA. The CDR3, as DNA: TGCAGCGCACTTAGTGTGATGAACACTGAAGCTTTCTTT. Its protein is CSALSVMNTEAFF.

There are many counts of this clonotype. The chain recombines TRBV3-1 with TRBJ2-7; tentative D call: TRBD1 (7 bases). Trimming stripped 1 base from V and 4 bases from J, with 17 bases between. Germline assignment: CDR1 LGHDT and CDR2 YNNKEL (reference sequence). There are 16 residues in the CDR3. CDR3 nucleotides: TGTGCCAGCAGCCAAGCGGGCCAGGGGGGAAATTACGAGCAGTACTTC. Its protein product is CASSQAGQGGNYEQYF.

As to this clonotype: Germline and junction disagree at one end, which may indicate a read error. The genes are TRBV6-1 and TRBJ1-2, with D possibly TRBD1 on 5 matching bases. The CDR3 runs 15 residues. Germline CDR1 reads MNHNS; CDR2 reads SASEGT. The CDR3 DNA is TGCGCTCTTCGACGGGAACAGGCCGCCTTTGGAGGCTACACCTTC. Protein product: CALRREQAAFGGYTF.

This clonotype was found a few times. The chain joins TRBV29-1 to TRBJ1-1; D may be TRBD1 (6 bases). The CDR3 is made up of 17 amino acids. Trimming stripped 1 base from V and 5 bases from J, with 23 bases between. CDR1 is SQVTM, CDR2 ANQGSEA, per germline. The CDR3 is CSVEGPHGGQLGTEAFF. The CDR3 DNA sequence: TGCAGCGTTGAAGGCCCACACGGGGGACAACTGGGAACTGAAGCTTTCTTT.